This T cell receptor beta chain was recovered during a study of control samples from healthy donors and cancer patients. Germline V gene data show CDR1 as MNHEY and CDR2 as SVGAGI. The CDR3 contains 14 residues. V lost 5 bases and J lost 5, with 15 bases in between. Measured with immunoSEQ multiplex PCR; TCRdb has only the in-frame clones, and not every one. The sample includes fewer than 250,000 clones, approximately 90% seen only once; the top ten take less than 2%. The chain uses TRBV6-5 and TRBJ1-1; unclear D gene. Material for sequencing was blood. This receptor was identified in a man younger than 45 in good health. The CDR3 coding sequence is TGTGCCAGCAGTCTACATGACGAGTGGACTGAAGCTTTCTTT. This translates into CASSLHDEWTEAFF.